This TCR beta chain was retrieved from a study of cytomegalovirus exposure and HLA in healthy donors. Across the study: Out of fewer than 400 genotyped donors, less than 85% belonged to the Caucasian-associated ancestry cluster.

The germline CDR1 and CDR2 sequences are MDHEN and SYDVKM. V dropped 0 bases and J dropped 2 bases, with 7 bases sitting between them. CDR3 length: 14 residues. This clone has only a few counts. Its specificity is unknown. 60 Vbeta and 13 Jbeta primers were used in PCR. Sequenced by immunoSEQ multiplex PCR; TCRdb stores in-frame clones only, minus some. The sample holds about 180,000 clones, about 80% seen once. Study-level points and caveats: Reports credit the classifier with highly specific, highly sensitive diagnosis of cytomegalovirus status. Some 17,000 TCR beta sequences were associated with HLA alleles at 0.05 false discovery rate in a later analysis. Most of the TCR beta V segments (in an earlier analysis) were productive either about 87% or about 30% of the time.

The sequencing sample was made of PBMCs. This clonotype was sampled from a man in his forties in good health and CMV-seronegative. The chain recombines TRBV28 with TRBJ1-2, with unresolved D. The chain's CDR3 is CASSLWERNYGYTF. The DNA for the CDR3 is TGTGCCAGCAGTTTATGGGAGAGAAACTATGGCTACACCTTC.